This TCR beta chain was identified during a study of glioma-infiltrating T cells after dendritic cell vaccination. Study-wide background: Dendritic cells derived from monocytes and pulsed with autologous tumor lysate formed the vaccine. At biweekly intervals, patients got three intradermal dendritic cell vaccine injections.

Regarding this clone: Its antigen is undetermined.

Profiling relied on immunoSEQ multiplex PCR, and the TCRdb table lists in-frame clones only, not all of them. In the table there are over 90,000 clones, 65% to 85% of which are singletons. Time point specified: after dendritic cell vaccination, including at tumor progression/relapse. Germline V gene lookup returns CDR1 GTSNPN and CDR2 SVGIG (reference sequence). Trimming cost V 1 base and J 0 bases; bases outside gene matches: 14. The CDR3 totals 19 residues. General study results and limits: Higher pretreatment TIL content predicted longer progression-free time and survival. No direct clonality-survival link was found; a diverse polyclonal response may matter.

V is TRBV30 and J is TRBJ2-1, with TRBD1 matching 8 bases. Sequenced material: blood, taken after dendritic cell vaccination. This receptor was obtained from a human donor with glioblastoma. The CDR3 sequence: CAWSEGQGDSLSSYNEQFF. Written as DNA, the CDR3 is TGTGCCTGGAGTGAAGGACAGGGAGACTCACTGAGCTCCTACAATGAGCAGTTCTTC.